This paragraph reports one T cell receptor beta chain. The antigen is unknown. Germline assignment: CDR1 SNHLY and CDR2 FYNNEI. The CDR3 is 13 amino acids. V gave up 6 bases and J gave up 0 bases, with 6 bases separating them. This record belongs to a study of monozygotic twins with cystic fibrosis. Study background: Roughly 2.8 micrograms of fragmented DNA underwent about 14 PCR cycles for library preparation.

Study-wide results and limits: Age, concordance and disease severity did not associate with shared CDR3 numbers. Median Simpson clonality of approximately 0.0091 suggested naive T cells predominated. V usage most resembled the co-twin in 13 of 16 pairs.

This table comes from immunoSEQ multiplex PCR, and its TCRdb copy is limited to in-frame clones, with some not included. The table shows some 19,000 clones, with 95% to 98% occurring only once. This TCR derives from a woman aged 25 to 39 with cystic fibrosis. Sequenced sample: blood. The chain uses TRBV2 and TRBJ1-5, with D perhaps matching TRBD1 (5 bases). CDR3 residues: CASRGDSNQPQHF. The CDR3 nucleotides are TGTGCCAGCAGGGGGGATAGCAATCAGCCCCAGCATTTT.